The rows below give T cell receptor beta chains drawn from one sample of a study of early T cells in non-severe SARS-CoV-2 infection. TCRdb re-called the 5' RACE reads with MiXCR, one entry per CDR3 protein. The data hold 35,000 to 50,000 distinct CDR3 sequences, with 7% to 7.5% observed a single time. Sequenced input: whole blood. Source of these receptors: an adult who was a healthcare worker with PCR-confirmed SARS-CoV-2 infection or an uninfected control (not recorded which). CDR3s include the opening cysteine and the closing phenylalanine or tryptophan. D genes are given only for firm matches. The size of a clone is reported for some rows only, either as once, few or many, or as a class for expanded clones.

V	J	D	size	CDR3	DNA
TRBV10-3	TRBJ2-5	-	-	CAISDKRETQYF	TGTGCCATCAGCGACAAGAGAGAGACCCAGTACTTC
TRBV12-3/TRBV12-4	TRBJ1-2	-	many	CASSNGGAYGYTF	TGTGCCAGCAGTAATGGCGGGGCCTATGGCTACACCTTC
TRBV7-2	TRBJ2-5	TRBD2	-	CASSSGLAGGQTYQETQYF	TGTGCCAGCAGCTCAGGACTAGCGGGGGGTCAAACGTACCAAGAGACCCAGTACTTC
TRBV7-2	TRBJ2-5	-	-	CASSVPSNQETQYF	TGTGCCAGCAGCGTCCCTTCTAATCAAGAGACCCAGTACTTC
TRBV9	TRBJ1-2	-	-	CASSEGLPGFGYGYTF	TGTGCCAGCAGCGAAGGACTACCGGGCTTCGGCTATGGCTACACCTTC
TRBV15	TRBJ1-5	-	many	CATSSSGPHQPQHF	TGTGCCACCAGCAGTAGTGGTCCACACCAGCCCCAGCATTTT
TRBV29-1	TRBJ2-7	TRBD1	-	CSVQGYAYEQYF	TGCAGCGTACAGGGGTATGCCTACGAGCAGTACTTC
TRBV29-1	TRBJ2-5	TRBD1	many	CSSRTGQETQYF	TGCAGCTCTAGGACAGGGCAAGAGACCCAGTACTTC
TRBV2	TRBJ2-7	-	-	CASEEGAEQYF	TGTGCCAGCGAGGAGGGAGCCGAGCAGTACTTC
TRBV27	TRBJ2-7	-	few	CASSWAGGAEQYF	TGTGCCAGCAGTTGGGCAGGGGGGGCCGAGCAGTACTTC
TRBV6-1	TRBJ2-7	-	many	CASSEETAYEQYF	TGTGCCAGCAGTGAAGAGACAGCCTACGAGCAGTACTTC
TRBV7-9	TRBJ2-7	-	many	CASSLDFYEQYF	TGTGCCAGCAGCCTAGACTTCTACGAGCAGTACTTC
TRBV19	TRBJ1-1	-	many	CASIRGEINTEAFF	TGTGCCAGTATTAGAGGGGAAATCAACACTGAAGCTTTCTTT
TRBV5-6	TRBJ2-7	TRBD2	few	CASSIGLAENYEQYF	TGTGCCAGCAGCATCGGACTAGCGGAGAACTACGAGCAGTACTTC
TRBV4-2	TRBJ1-5	-	many	CASSPDRNSNQPQHF	TGTGCCAGCAGCCCCGACAGGAATAGCAATCAGCCCCAGCATTTT
TRBV6-5	TRBJ1-1	TRBD1	-	CASSYETGGDTEAFF	TGTGCCAGCAGTTACGAGACAGGGGGCGATACTGAAGCTTTCTTT
TRBV11-2	TRBJ2-4	-	many	CASSYSTLAKNIQYF	TGTGCCAGCAGCTACTCGACATTAGCCAAAAACATTCAGTACTTC
TRBV20-1	TRBJ1-5	-	many	CSASLGGSDQPQHF	TGCAGTGCTTCCTTAGGGGGATCCGATCAGCCCCAGCATTTT
TRBV19	TRBJ2-3	TRBD1	-	CASSITGGYTDTQYF	TGTGCCAGTAGTATTACAGGGGGCTACACAGATACGCAGTATTTT
TRBV5-5	TRBJ1-6	TRBD1	few	CASSFWDSLNSPLHF	TGTGCCAGCAGCTTCTGGGACAGTCTTAATTCGCCCCTCCACTTT
TRBV5-1	TRBJ2-5	TRBD2	few	CASSLRASGQETQYF	TGCGCCAGCAGCTTGAGGGCTAGCGGCCAAGAGACCCAGTACTTC
TRBV2	TRBJ1-3	-	many	CASGTNSGNTIYF	TGTGCCAGCGGGACCAACTCTGGAAACACCATATATTTT
TRBV5-6	TRBJ1-5	-	few	CASSLFQGVQPQHF	TGTGCCAGCAGCTTGTTCCAGGGTGTTCAGCCCCAGCATTTT
TRBV9	TRBJ1-2	-	-	CASSTAPDGNYGYTF	TGTGCCAGCAGCACCGCCCCCGACGGCAACTATGGCTACACCTTC
TRBV10-1	TRBJ2-1	-	-	CASSVGPSNGASYNEQFF	TGCGCCAGCAGTGTAGGACCCAGCAATGGGGCATCCTACAATGAGCAGTTCTTC
TRBV11-2	TRBJ2-6	TRBD1	-	CASSPRQGPPGANVLTF	TGTGCCAGCAGCCCCCGACAGGGCCCCCCTGGGGCCAACGTCCTGACTTTC
TRBV6-2/TRBV6-3	TRBJ2-7	TRBD1	few	CASSYSAGQGFPYEQYF	TGTGCCAGCAGTTACTCGGCGGGACAGGGGTTTCCCTACGAGCAGTACTTC
TRBV6-6	TRBJ2-3	-	-	CASTPPRGGGDTQYF	TGTGCCAGCACCCCCCCGAGGGGGGGCGGCGATACGCAGTATTTT
TRBV10-1	TRBJ2-1	-	many	CASSPGYNEQFF	TGCGCCAGCAGTCCGGGATACAATGAGCAGTTCTTC
TRBV18	TRBJ2-2	TRBD1	many	CASSPEGARTGELFF	TGTGCCAGCTCACCAGAGGGGGCGCGCACCGGGGAGCTGTTTTTT
TRBV4-1	TRBJ2-3	-	many	CASSPLGDTQYF	TGCGCCAGCAGCCCGCTGGGCGATACGCAGTATTTT
TRBV7-6	TRBJ1-1	TRBD1	many	CASSSLRGRMNTEAFF	TGTGCCAGCAGCTCGCTAAGGGGGCGCATGAACACTGAAGCTTTCTTT
TRBV30	TRBJ1-2	-	few	CAWGDGYGYTF	TGTGCCTGGGGGGACGGCTATGGCTACACCTTC
TRBV2	TRBJ1-6	-	many	CASSHGQPKWYSPLHF	TGTGCCAGCAGTCACGGACAGCCAAAGTGGTATTCACCCCTCCACTTT
TRBV3-1	TRBJ2-7	TRBD1	few	CASSPTGYEQYF	TGTGCCAGCAGCCCGACAGGGTACGAGCAGTACTTC